This T cell receptor beta chain was retrieved from a study of shared clonotypes between healthy human individuals. Background on the study: The study used three CD4 naive, three CD4 memory, two CD8 naive and one CD8 memory plate per donor.

CD45RO-negative cells were positively selected for CCR7, leaving out terminally differentiated effector memory CD45RA+ cells. The CDR3 contains 17 residues. CDR1 SGHRS and CDR2 YFSETQ come from the germline V gene. Unmatched junction bases numbered 6, after V lost 0 bases and J lost 2 bases. Some clones are missing from TCRdb's copy, which holds only in-frame ones; the method was immunoSEQ multiplex PCR. The table shows around 2.1 million clones, with 93% occurring only once. The source material was naive CD8+ T cells from PBMCs. This rearrangement joins TRBV5-1 to TRBJ1-4; 8 nucleotides agree with TRBD1. This TCR was sampled from a man in his late teens or twenties in good health. Some clones in this sample may be carry-over from other donors' samples. The CDR3 DNA follows: TGCGCCAGCAGCTTGGACCCAAGGACAGGGACTAATGAAAAACTGTTTTTT. This encodes CASSLDPRTGTNEKLFF.